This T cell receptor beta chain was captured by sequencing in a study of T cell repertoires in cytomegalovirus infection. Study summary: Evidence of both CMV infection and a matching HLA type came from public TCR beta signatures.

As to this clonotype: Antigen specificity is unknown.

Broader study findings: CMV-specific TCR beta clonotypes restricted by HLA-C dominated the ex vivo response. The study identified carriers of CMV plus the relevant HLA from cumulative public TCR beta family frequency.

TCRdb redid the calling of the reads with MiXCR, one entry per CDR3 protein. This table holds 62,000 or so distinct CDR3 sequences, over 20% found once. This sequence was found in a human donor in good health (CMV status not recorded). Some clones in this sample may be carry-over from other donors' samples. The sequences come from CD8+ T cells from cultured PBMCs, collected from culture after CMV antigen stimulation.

For the CDR3, the DNA is TGTGCCTGGAGTGTAGAAGGGTACGAGCAGTACTTC. This encodes CAWSVEGYEQYF. V gene TRBV30 combines with J gene TRBJ2-7, with D hard to call. This CDR3 contains 12 residues. Germline assignment: CDR1 GTSNPN and CDR2 SVGIG (reference sequence). The V and J ends lost 0 bases and 4 bases respectively, with 7 bases between them.